This entry lists 27 T cell receptor beta chains sequenced from one sample in a study of blood T cell repertoires in COVID-19. Sequencing was performed with immunoSEQ multiplex PCR; in TCRdb, only in-frame clones are kept and a portion is missing. The sample has about 170,000 clones; about 80% are singletons. The sample consisted of peripheral blood. All receptors come from a woman older than 75 with acute or convalescent COVID-19.

The chain has TRBV24-1 and TRBJ2-1, with 13 positions matching TRBD2. The germline V gene has CDR1 KGHDR and CDR2 SFDVKD. Trimming cost V 3 bases and J 2 bases; bases outside gene matches: 6. This CDR3 comprises 18 residues. The CDR3 is CATSDARTSGGTYNEQFF. CDR3 DNA sequence: TGTGCCACCAGTGATGCCCGGACTAGCGGGGGCACCTACAATGAGCAGTTCTTC.

V gene TRBV20-1 combines with J gene TRBJ2-3; D not resolved. CDR1 and CDR2 from the germline V gene are DFQATT and SNEGSKA (reference sequence). Trimming took off 1 base at V and 6 bases at J, with 5 bases between the two ends. There are 11 residues in the CDR3. CDR3 in amino acids: CSARVLDTQYF. In DNA, the CDR3 is TGCAGTGCTAGAGTACTGGATACGCAGTATTTT.

V is TRBV3-1 (or the pseudogene TRBV3-2) and J is TRBJ2-3; D call uncertain. V dropped 2 bases and J dropped 0 bases, with 9 bases sitting between them. This CDR3 contains 15 residues. Per the germline V gene, CDR1 is LGHDT and CDR2 is YNNKEL (reference sequence). CDR3 sequence: CASSQQIFSTDTQYF. CDR3 in DNA: TGTGCCAGCAGCCAACAGATTTTTAGCACAGATACGCAGTATTTT.

The chain links TRBV12-3 or TRBV12-4 to TRBJ1-6, with 8 bases aligning to TRBD1. The CDR3 is 12 amino acids. V trimming: 11 bases; J trimming: 8 bases; junction bases outside the gene matches: 5. Here the CDR3 DNA reads TGTGCCGTCAGGGGGCCCGATTCACCCCTCCACTTT. Its translation is CAVRGPDSPLHF.

This chain connects TRBV5-6 to TRBJ2-2, with 9 bases identical to TRBD2. J lost 3 bases, V lost 2 bases, and 2 bases had no gene match. The CDR3 loop spans 15 amino acids. Germline V lookup: CDR1 SGHDT, CDR2 YYEEEE. In DNA, the CDR3 is TGTGCCAGCAGCTTAGCGGGGGGCTACACCGGGGAGCTGTTTTTT. Translated: CASSLAGGYTGELFF.

The chain carries TRBV7-9 and TRBJ2-5; 8 bases agree with TRBD1. The CDR3 is 16 residues long. CDR1 is SEHNR, CDR2 FQNEAQ, per germline (reference sequence). The V segment lost 2 bases and the J segment 4 bases; nucleotides outside the gene matches: 9. The CDR3 protein is CASSLTWQGAAETQYF. The DNA of the CDR3 is TGTGCCAGCAGCTTAACTTGGCAGGGGGCTGCAGAGACCCAGTACTTC.

The rearrangement uses TRBV7-2 and TRBJ2-1; TRBD1 matches 11 bases. The V gene end was trimmed by 5 bases and the J gene end by 4 bases; junction bases not matched to a gene: 7. Per germline, CDR1 SGHTA and CDR2 FQGNSA. The CDR3 totals 16 residues. CDR3 sequence reads: CASSKGTGGRYNEQFF. The CDR3 DNA is TGTGCCAGCAGCAAGGGGACAGGGGGACGGTACAATGAGCAGTTCTTC.

The chain couples TRBV5-1 to TRBJ1-1; D might be TRBD1 (6 bases). The CDR3 length is 14 residues. From germline, CDR1 is SGHRS and CDR2 YFSETQ. V shed 0 bases and J shed 5 bases, with 11 bases lying between them. CDR3 loop: CASSLVVGGTEAFF. CDR3 bases: TGCGCCAGCAGCTTGGTAGTAGGGGGAACTGAAGCTTTCTTT.

V gene TRBV15 combines with J gene TRBJ1-3, with D perhaps matching TRBD1 (6 bases). The V end lost 0 bases, the J end lost 2 bases, and 8 bases lay between the germline ends. CDR3 length: 15 amino acids. Germline lookup yields CDR1 LNHNV and CDR2 YYDKDF (reference sequence). The CDR3 DNA follows: TGTGCCACCAGCAGAGATAAGGGGGCTGGAAACACCATATATTTT. It encodes CATSRDKGAGNTIYF.

The chain recombines TRBV19 with TRBJ2-5; no reliable D call. Germline V gene sequence: CDR1 LNHDA, CDR2 SQIVND (reference sequence). The CDR3 is 13 residues long. Trimming left V 2 bases short and J 1 base short, with 5 bases between. The CDR3 reads CASSINSQETQYF. The CDR3 DNA reads TGTGCCAGTAGTATAAACAGCCAAGAGACCCAGTACTTC.

CDR3 in amino acids: CASSLLAAGGAGELFF. The CDR3 DNA is TGTGCCAGCAGTTTATTGGCCGCAGGGGGCGCCGGGGAGCTGTTTTTT. The V call is TRBV28, the J call TRBJ2-2, with TRBD1 matching 8 bases. V gave up 1 base and J gave up 6 bases; unmatched junction bases: 7. The CDR3 loop spans 16 amino acids. CDR1 and CDR2 from the germline V gene are MDHEN and SYDVKM.

The chain has TRBV11-2 and TRBJ1-1, with 8 bases fitting TRBD1. The J segment lost 10 bases and the V segment lost 5 bases, leaving 6 bases of the junction unmatched. The CDR3 is 12 amino acids. The germline V gene encodes CDR1 SGHAT and CDR2 FQNNGV. In DNA, the CDR3 is TGTGCCAGCAGCACCTCCGGGACAGGAGCTTTCTTT. It codes for CASSTSGTGAFF. The variable domain in full, with the rest retrieved from reference TRBV11-2 and TRBJ1-1, is EAGVAQSPRYKIIEKRQSVAFWCNPISGHATLYWYQQILGQGPKLLIQFQNNGVVDDSQLPKDRFSAERLKGVDSTLKIQPAKLEDSAVYLCASSTSGTGAFFGQGTRLTVV.

The chain employs TRBV11-2 and TRBJ2-5, with TRBD2 identical over 12 bases. This CDR3 contains 16 residues. V was clipped by 1 base and J by 2 bases; unmatched bases: 2. Germline V CDR1 and CDR2: SGHAT, FQNNGV. Written as DNA, the CDR3 is TGTGCCAGCAGCTTAGGTGGACTAGCGGGACAAGAGACCCAGTACTTC. Translated: CASSLGGLAGQETQYF.

The rearrangement joins TRBV7-2 to TRBJ2-3; unclear D gene. The CDR3 is made up of 13 amino acids. Germline values: CDR1 SGHTA, CDR2 FQGNSA. Trimming took off 1 base at V and 10 bases at J, with 12 bases between the two ends. The CDR3 loop is CASSLERLASQYF. The CDR3 nucleotides read TGTGCCAGCAGCTTAGAGAGGTTAGCCTCGCAGTATTTT.

J is TRBJ1-1 and V is TRBV28, with a possible D match to TRBD1 (5 bases). The CDR3 has 12 residues. The V gene lost 2 bases and the J gene lost 6 bases, with 7 bases spanning the gap. CDR1 and CDR2 (germline): MDHEN, SYDVKM. CDR3 sequence reads: CASSLGGAEAFF. DNA for the CDR3: TGTGCCAGCAGTTTAGGAGGGGCTGAAGCTTTCTTT.

The J gene is TRBJ2-1, the V gene TRBV28, with TRBD2 as a possible D gene (6 bases). Deletions cut 6 bases from V and 12 bases from J, with 21 bases between. Germline assignment: CDR1 MDHEN and CDR2 SYDVKM. The CDR3 consists of 14 residues. CDR3 loop: CASSVETDWGGQFF. In nucleotides, the CDR3 is TGTGCCAGCAGCGTGGAAACAGACTGGGGAGGGCAGTTCTTC.

The rearrangement links TRBV27 to TRBJ2-1; 7 nucleotides align to TRBD2. This CDR3 has 16 residues. From germline, CDR1 is MNHEY and CDR2 SMNVEV (reference sequence). Trimming took 1 base from V and 0 from J; bases not matched to a gene: 3. The CDR3 sequence: CASSLFTGGSYNEQFF. CDR3 in DNA: TGTGCCAGCAGTTTATTTACGGGGGGCTCCTACAATGAGCAGTTCTTC.

CDR3 loop: CASSTWGGNQPQHF. Written as DNA, the CDR3 is TGTGCCAGCAGCACTTGGGGGGGCAATCAGCCCCAGCATTTT. This chain connects TRBV5-4 to TRBJ1-5; D might be TRBD1 (5 bases). The CDR3 spans 14 residues. Trimming pared 4 bases from V and 2 bases from J, leaving 10 bases between. Germline CDR1 reads SGHNT; CDR2 reads YYREEE (reference sequence). The whole variable domain, remainder taken from reference TRBV5-4 and TRBJ1-5, is ETGVTQSPTHLIKTRGQQVTLRCSSQSGHNTVSWYQQALGQGPQFIFQYYREEENGRGNFPPRFSGLQFPNYSSELNVNALELDDSALYLCASSTWGGNQPQHFGDGTRLSIL.

The chain carries TRBV6-5 and TRBJ1-5; 8 nucleotides align to TRBD1. The CDR3 has 15 residues. J was trimmed by 2 bases and V by 4 bases; bases with no gene match: 4. Germline CDR1 MNHEY, CDR2 SVGAGI. The CDR3 DNA sequence: TGTGCCAGCAGTTGGACAGGGACGGGCAATCAGCCCCAGCATTTT. Protein product: CASSWTGTGNQPQHF.

The J gene is TRBJ2-5, the V gene TRBV7-6, with D hard to call. The CDR3 has 16 amino acids. Germline V CDR1 and CDR2: SGHVS, FNYEAQ. Trimming pared 5 bases from V and 7 bases from J, leaving 23 bases between. Written as DNA, the CDR3 is TGTGCCAGCAGCCGAACCAGCGCCAACCACCTAGGGACCCAGTACTTC. Translation gives CASSRTSANHLGTQYF.

The sample holds one count of this clone. This rearrangement joins TRBV5-5 to TRBJ2-3, with 7 bases aligning to TRBD1. Losses at the gene ends were 0 bases for V and 2 bases for J; bases not matched to a gene: 3. CDR3 length: 15 amino acids. The germline CDR1 and CDR2 sequences are SGHKS and YYEKEE (reference sequence). The CDR3 loop reads CASSLGQGDTDTQYF. CDR3 bases: TGTGCCAGCAGCTTGGGACAGGGTGACACAGATACGCAGTATTTT.

The chain joins TRBV9 to TRBJ2-5, with 7 bases that match TRBD2. Germline trimming cut 3 bases from V and 5 bases from J; bases unmatched to any gene: 7. This CDR3 region has 14 residues. The germline CDR1 and CDR2 sequences are SGDLS and YYNGEE. The CDR3 DNA reads as TGTGCCAGCAGCGCCCCTCTGGGGGGGGAGACCCAGTACTTC. This codes for CASSAPLGGETQYF.

The chain combines TRBV7-2 with TRBJ2-1; 10 positions agree with TRBD2. CDR3 length equals 13 residues. Trimming removed 4 bases from V and 8 bases from J; junction bases left unmatched: 2. Per the germline V gene, CDR1 is SGHTA and CDR2 is FQGNSA. CDR3 coding DNA: TGTGCCAGCAGCTCTAGCGGGGGACATGAGCAGTTCTTC. Its protein is CASSSSGGHEQFF. Using reference TRBV7-2 and TRBJ2-1 for the parts outside the CDR3, the full variable domain is GAGVSQSPSNKVTEKGKDVELRCDPISGHTALYWYRQSLGQGLEFLIYFQGNSAPDKSGLPSDRFSAERTGGSVSTLTIQRTQQEDSAVYLCASSSSGGHEQFFGPGTRLTVL.

This chain links TRBV4-1 with TRBJ2-2; tentatively, D is TRBD1 (5 bases). Germline CDR1 is MGHRA and CDR2 is YSYEKL. CDR3 size: 15 residues. The V gene lost 2 bases and the J gene lost 4 bases, with 11 bases spanning the gap. The CDR3 region is CASSQQGAGTGELFF. CDR3 sequence (DNA): TGCGCCAGCAGCCAACAGGGCGCTGGCACCGGGGAGCTGTTTTTT.

In the case of this clone: One end of the junction does not line up with germline, which may come from a read error. This chain joins TRBV7-7 and TRBJ2-2; 9 bases fit TRBD2. CDR1 and CDR2 (germline): SSHAT, FNYEAQ (reference sequence). The CDR3 has 16 residues. Here the CDR3 DNA reads TGTGCTAGCAGCCCCGTAGCGGGGGAGAACACCGGGGAGCTGTTTTTT. This codes for CASSPVAGENTGELFF.

The chain is built from TRBV12-3 or TRBV12-4 and TRBJ1-2; D is ambiguous. The V end lost 4 bases, the J end lost 3 bases, and 3 bases lay between the germline ends. This CDR3 is built from 11 residues. CDR3 region: CASSSYYGYTF. CDR3 bases: TGTGCCAGCAGTTCGTACTATGGCTACACCTTC.

This chain links TRBV7-8 with TRBJ1-6; D gene ambiguous. Germline V gene sequence: CDR1 SGHVS, CDR2 FQNEAQ. CDR3 size: 15 residues. V was pared by 0 bases and J by 5 bases, with 8 bases between. The CDR3 protein is CASSLAQVHNSPLHF. CDR3 DNA sequence: TGTGCCAGCAGCTTAGCGCAGGTCCATAATTCACCCCTCCACTTT.